This T cell receptor (beta chain) emerged from a study of blood T cell repertoires in COVID-19. The CDR3 consists of 17 residues. CDR1 and CDR2 (germline): LGHNA, YSLEER. V lost 0 bases and J lost 7, with 16 bases in between. The protocol was immunoSEQ multiplex PCR, while the TCRdb copy is restricted to in-frame clones and leaves out a portion. The sample yields some 250,000 clones, approximately 86% seen once. The rearrangement uses TRBV4-3 and TRBJ1-6; D unclear. The sequence was obtained from a man aged 30 to 45 with active or convalescent COVID-19. Source material: peripheral blood. The CDR3, as DNA: TGCGCCAGCAGCCAAGATCGGCAGGCGTACCTCAATTCACCCCTCCACTTT. Translated, it gives CASSQDRQAYLNSPLHF.